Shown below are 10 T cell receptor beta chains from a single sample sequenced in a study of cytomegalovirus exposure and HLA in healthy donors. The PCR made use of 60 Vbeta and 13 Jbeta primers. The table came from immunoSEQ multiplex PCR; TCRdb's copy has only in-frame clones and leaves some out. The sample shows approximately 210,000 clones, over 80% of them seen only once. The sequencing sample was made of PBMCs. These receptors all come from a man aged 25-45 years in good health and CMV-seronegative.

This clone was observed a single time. The DNA for the CDR3 is TGTGCCAGCAGATACAGGGTTAACTATGGCTACACCTTC. This translates into CASRYRVNYGYTF. This sequence joins TRBV6-1 and TRBJ1-2, with D possibly matching TRBD1 (6 bases). The CDR3 spans 13 residues. Germline V gene sequence: CDR1 MNHNS, CDR2 SASEGT. Trimming cost V 6 bases and J 1 base, with 9 bases left between them.

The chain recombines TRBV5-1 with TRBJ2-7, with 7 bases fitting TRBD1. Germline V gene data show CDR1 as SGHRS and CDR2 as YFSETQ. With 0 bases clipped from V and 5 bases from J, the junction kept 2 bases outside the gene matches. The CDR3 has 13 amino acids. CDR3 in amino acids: CASSLVGTDEQYF. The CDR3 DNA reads TGCGCCAGCAGCTTGGTTGGGACAGACGAGCAGTACTTC.

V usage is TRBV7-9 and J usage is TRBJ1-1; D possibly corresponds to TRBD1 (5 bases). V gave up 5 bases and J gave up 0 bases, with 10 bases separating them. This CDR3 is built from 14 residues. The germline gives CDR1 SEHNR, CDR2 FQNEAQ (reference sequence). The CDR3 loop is CASSALTVNTEAFF. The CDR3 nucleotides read TGTGCCAGCAGCGCCCTGACAGTGAACACTGAAGCTTTCTTT.

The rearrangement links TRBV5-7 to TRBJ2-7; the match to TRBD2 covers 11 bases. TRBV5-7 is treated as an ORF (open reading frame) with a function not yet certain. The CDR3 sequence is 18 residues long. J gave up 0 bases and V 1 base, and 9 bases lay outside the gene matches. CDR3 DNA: TGTGCCAGCAGCTTGAAGGGTAGCGGGAGGGCCGCCTCCTACGAGCAGTACTTC. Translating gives CASSLKGSGRAASYEQYF.

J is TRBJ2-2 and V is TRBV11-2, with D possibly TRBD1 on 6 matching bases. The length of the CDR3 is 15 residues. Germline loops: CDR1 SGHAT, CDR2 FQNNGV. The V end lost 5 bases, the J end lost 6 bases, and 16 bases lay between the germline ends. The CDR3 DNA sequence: TGTGCCAGCAGCCTCACCTCGTCAGGGGCCGGGGAGCTGTTTTTT. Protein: CASSLTSSGAGELFF.

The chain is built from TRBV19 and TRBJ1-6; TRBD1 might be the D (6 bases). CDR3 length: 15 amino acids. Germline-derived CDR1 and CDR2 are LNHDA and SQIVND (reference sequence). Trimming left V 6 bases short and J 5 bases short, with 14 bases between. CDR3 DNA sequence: TGTGCCAGTAGCGGTAACAGGGCTAATAATTCACCCCTCCACTTT. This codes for CASSGNRANNSPLHF.

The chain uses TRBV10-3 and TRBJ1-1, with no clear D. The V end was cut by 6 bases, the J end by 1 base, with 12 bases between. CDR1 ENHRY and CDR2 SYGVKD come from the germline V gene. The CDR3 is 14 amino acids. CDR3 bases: TGTGCCATCAGGAACAGTGAGGGGAACACTGAAGCTTTCTTT. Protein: CAIRNSEGNTEAFF.

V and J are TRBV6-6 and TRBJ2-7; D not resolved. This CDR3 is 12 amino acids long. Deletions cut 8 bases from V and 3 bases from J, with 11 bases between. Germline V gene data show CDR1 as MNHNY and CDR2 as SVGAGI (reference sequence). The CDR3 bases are TGTGCCAGCTCCGTAACCGGCTACGAGCAGTACTTC. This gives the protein CASSVTGYEQYF.

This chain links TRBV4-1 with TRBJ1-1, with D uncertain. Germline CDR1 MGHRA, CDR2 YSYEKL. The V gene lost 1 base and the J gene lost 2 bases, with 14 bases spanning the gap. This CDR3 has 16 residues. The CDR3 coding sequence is TGCGCCAGCAGCCAAGTGTGGGCCCTTGGAAACACTGAAGCTTTCTTT. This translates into CASSQVWALGNTEAFF.

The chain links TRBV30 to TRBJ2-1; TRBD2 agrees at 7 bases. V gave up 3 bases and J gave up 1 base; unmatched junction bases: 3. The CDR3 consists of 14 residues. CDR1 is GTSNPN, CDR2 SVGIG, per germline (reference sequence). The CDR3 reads CAWRGGRSYNEQFF. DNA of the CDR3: TGTGCCTGGAGGGGGGGGAGGTCCTACAATGAGCAGTTCTTC.